Listed below are T cell receptor beta chains from one sample, sequenced in a study of T cells after yellow fever vaccination. From the 5' RACE reads, TCRdb called clonotypes with MiXCR, one entry per CDR3 protein. The profile shows a few hundred thousand distinct CDR3 sequences, roughly 20% of them singletons. The sequenced sample was PBMCs, obtained before the yellow fever booster vaccination. The receptor source for this set is a man aged 18 to 35 who received the YFV17D yellow fever vaccine. Each CDR3 is given with its conserved first and last residue. The D gene is left open where the match is weak. A row's size may be missing; if present it is once, few, many or a size class.

cdr3_aa cdr3_nt d_call j_call v_call clone_size
CATLPLGGYTF TGTGCCACCCTCCCCCTTGGGGGCTACACCTTC - TRBJ1-2 TRBV7-9 -
CKSTVNTEAFF TGCAAGTCTACAGTGAACACTGAAGCTTTCTTT - TRBJ1-1 TRBV29-1 -
CASSQGEFGYEQYF TGCGCCAGCAGCCAAGGAGAGTTCGGATACGAGCAGTACTTC - TRBJ2-7 TRBV4-3 -
CSARGGTGGNTEAFF TGCAGTGCTAGAGGAGGGACAGGGGGAAACACTGAAGCTTTCTTT TRBD1 TRBJ1-1 TRBV20-1 few
CASSSGQTRETQYF TGCGCCAGCAGTTCGGGACAAACGAGGGAGACCCAGTACTTC - TRBJ2-5 TRBV5-1 many
CASSIWTGAGNEQFF TGTGCCAGTAGTATTTGGACAGGAGCGGGTAATGAGCAGTTCTTC - TRBJ2-1 TRBV19 -
CASRLLGSGNSPLHF TGTGCCAGCAGATTACTGGGTTCCGGTAATTCACCCCTCCACTTT - TRBJ1-6 TRBV12-3/TRBV12-4 few
CASSLGIAGTFYNEQFF TGTGCCAGCAGCTTGGGTATAGCGGGAACTTTTTACAATGAGCAGTTCTTC TRBD2 TRBJ2-1 TRBV5-4 once
CASGRGGTTDTQYF TGTGCCAGCGGAAGGGGGGGTACTACAGATACGCAGTATTTT - TRBJ2-3 TRBV27 -
CASSQGTGVYGYTF TGCGCCAGCAGCCAGGGAACAGGGGTTTATGGCTACACCTTC TRBD1 TRBJ1-2 TRBV4-3 few
CASSYRGGTTDTQYF TGTGCCAGCAGTTACAGGGGGGGTACCACAGATACGCAGTATTTT - TRBJ2-3 TRBV6-5 few
CASSPGQGLVGSPLHF TGTGCCAGCTCACCTGGACAGGGTTTGGTGGGATCACCCCTCCACTTT TRBD1 TRBJ1-6 TRBV18 -
CAISEAGGSYEQYF TGTGCCATCAGTGAGGCAGGGGGATCCTACGAGCAGTACTTC TRBD1 TRBJ2-7 TRBV10-3 -
CSVPGPNEKLFF TGCAGCGTTCCTGGACCCAATGAAAAACTGTTTTTT - TRBJ1-4 TRBV29-1 few
CATVDRDRNTIYF TGTGCCACCGTTGACCGGGACAGAAACACCATATATTTT - TRBJ1-3 TRBV6-5 few
CASSSRPEKLFF TGTGCCAGCAGCTCTCGGCCTGAAAAACTGTTTTTT - TRBJ1-4 TRBV7-2 few
CSVSPGNNEKLFF TGCAGCGTCTCTCCAGGGAATAATGAAAAACTGTTTTTT - TRBJ1-4 TRBV29-1 -
CASSLGAINYGYTF TGTGCCAGCAGCTTAGGGGCGATAAACTATGGCTACACCTTC - TRBJ1-2 TRBV11-2 few
CASSWGAGAYNEQFF TGCGCCAGCAGCTGGGGGGCGGGGGCCTACAATGAGCAGTTCTTC - TRBJ2-1 TRBV5-1 -
CASSPRGMSYEQYF TGTGCCAGCAGTCCCAGGGGCATGTCCTACGAGCAGTACTTC - TRBJ2-7 TRBV12-3/TRBV12-4 few
CASSVAGTGGGEQFF TGTGCCAGCAGTGTCGCCGGGACAGGGGGGGGTGAGCAGTTCTTC TRBD1 TRBJ2-1 TRBV12-3/TRBV12-4 few
CASSGYSGGPPEAFF TGTGCCAGCAGCGGATACAGTGGGGGACCTCCTGAAGCTTTCTTT - TRBJ1-1 TRBV7-9 -
CASSLRQASTGELFF TGCGCCAGCAGCTTACGTCAGGCATCAACCGGGGAGCTGTTTTTT - TRBJ2-2 TRBV5-1 few
CASSSRQGVQPQHF TGCGCCAGCAGTTCTCGACAGGGTGTTCAGCCCCAGCATTTT TRBD1 TRBJ1-5 TRBV5-1 -
CASSEAETQYF TGTGCCAGCAGCGAAGCAGAGACCCAGTACTTC - TRBJ2-5 TRBV7-2 -
CASNSGGGEKLFF TGTGCCAGCAATTCGGGGGGTGGTGAAAAACTGTTTTTT - TRBJ1-4 TRBV9 many
CASSPPLGVVETQYF TGTGCCAGCAGTCCGCCCCTCGGGGTAGTAGAGACCCAGTACTTC - TRBJ2-5 TRBV28 -
CASSQDLSTDTQYF TGTGCCAGCAGCCAAGACCTAAGCACAGATACGCAGTATTTT - TRBJ2-3 TRBV4-3 many
CASSYGPAAGELFF TGTGCCAGCAGTTACGGTCCAGCGGCCGGGGAGCTGTTTTTT - TRBJ2-2 TRBV6-5 -
CASSLGGGGLETQYF TGTGCCAGCAGCTTAGGGGGCGGGGGGCTTGAGACCCAGTACTTC TRBD2 TRBJ2-5 TRBV11-2 few
CASSPGQFTEAFF TGTGCCAGCAGTCCCGGGCAATTCACTGAAGCTTTCTTT - TRBJ1-1 TRBV6-5 many
CASSALGGNIQYF TGTGCCAGCAGCGCCTTAGGGGGGAACATTCAGTACTTC - TRBJ2-4 TRBV9 -
CASTGSSVRGELFF TGTGCCAGCACCGGGAGCAGCGTCCGAGGGGAGCTGTTTTTT - TRBJ2-2 TRBV2 few
CASSQDGGGRDTQYF TGCGCCAGCAGCCAAGATGGAGGGGGCCGAGATACGCAGTATTTT - TRBJ2-3 TRBV4-3 many
CSVPDRGQKGYTF TGCAGCGTCCCCGACAGGGGGCAAAAAGGCTACACCTTC TRBD1 TRBJ1-2 TRBV29-1 -
CASSTTSGGGETQYF TGTGCCAGCAGTACAACTAGCGGGGGCGGGGAGACCCAGTACTTC TRBD2 TRBJ2-5 TRBV28 -
CATSGPHESTDTQYF TGTGCCACCAGTGGTCCACACGAGAGCACAGATACGCAGTATTTT - TRBJ2-3 TRBV24-1 few
CASSQETRGAGGYTF TGCGCCAGCAGCCAAGAGACCAGGGGGGCAGGTGGCTACACCTTC TRBD1 TRBJ1-2 TRBV4-3 few
CASRIPLGGLYNEQFF TGTGCCAGCAGAATCCCCTTGGGGGGATTATACAATGAGCAGTTCTTC - TRBJ2-1 TRBV11-2 -
CASDRAYEQYF TGTGCCAGTGACAGAGCCTACGAGCAGTACTTC - TRBJ2-7 TRBV6-1 few
CASKDRTNTGELFF TGTGCCAGCAAGGACAGGACGAACACCGGGGAGCTGTTTTTT TRBD1 TRBJ2-2 TRBV6-6 few
CATQGRGKYNEQFF TGTGCCACCCAGGGGCGGGGGAAATACAATGAGCAGTTCTTC - TRBJ2-1 TRBV7-3 few
CASSLAPSWETQYF TGTGCCAGCAGCTTAGCTCCTAGTTGGGAGACCCAGTACTTC - TRBJ2-5 TRBV7-2 few
CANSLARGGGYTF TGTGCCAACAGTCTAGCTAGGGGGGGAGGCTACACCTTC - TRBJ1-2 TRBV27 -
CASSETGGSSGANVLTF TGTGCCAGCAGCGAGACAGGGGGAAGCTCTGGGGCCAACGTCCTGACTTTC TRBD1 TRBJ2-6 TRBV25-1 few
CASHSGQDLYGYTF TGTGCCAGCCATTCCGGACAGGACCTCTATGGCTACACCTTC TRBD1 TRBJ1-2 TRBV6-5 -
CASSLGTSGQYQETQYF TGCGCCAGCAGCTTGGGGACTAGCGGGCAGTACCAAGAGACCCAGTACTTC TRBD2 TRBJ2-5 TRBV5-1 -
CASTTFGGGETQYF TGTGCCAGCACCACCTTTGGCGGGGGAGAGACCCAGTACTTC TRBD2 TRBJ2-5 TRBV12-3/TRBV12-4 few
CASSLPLSLAKNIQYF TGTGCCAGCAGCCTCCCACTCTCGTTAGCCAAAAACATTCAGTACTTC - TRBJ2-4 TRBV28 -
CASSLRPSSTDTQYF TGTGCCAGCAGCCTACGACCCTCTAGCACAGATACGCAGTATTTT - TRBJ2-3 TRBV7-9 -
CASISQGRRQETQYF TGTGCCAGCATCAGTCAGGGGAGGCGCCAAGAGACCCAGTACTTC - TRBJ2-5 TRBV28 few
CASSDIAVELNEQFF TGTGCCAGCAGTGACATAGCGGTCGAGTTGAATGAGCAGTTCTTC - TRBJ2-1 TRBV2 many